This TCR beta chain derives from a study of radiotherapy plus CTLA-4 blockade in lung cancer. Study-level information: For roughly 19% of patients, objective responses occurred, and about 34% had disease control.

Assay: immunoSEQ multiplex PCR; the TCRdb copy retains only in-frame clones and omits some. The sample contains 40,000 to 60,000 clones, around 83% of which appear only once. J lost 0 bases, V lost 1 base, and 5 bases had no gene match. The CDR3 length is 17 residues. Germline assignment: CDR1 SEHNR and CDR2 FQNEAQ (reference sequence). The clonotype was recovered from a human donor with non-small cell lung cancer who had stable disease on radiotherapy plus ipilimumab. Material: peripheral blood, obtained from a patient treated with radiotherapy plus ipilimumab. The chain joins TRBV7-9 to TRBJ1-4, with TRBD1 matching over 7 bases. The CDR3 DNA is TGTGCCAGCAGCTTAGGTAACAGGGGTGCAACTAATGAAAAACTGTTTTTT. This gives the protein CASSLGNRGATNEKLFF. The complete variable domain, with remaining parts taken from reference TRBV7-9 and TRBJ1-4, reads DTGVSQNPRHKITKRGQNVTFRCDPISEHNRLYWYRQTLGQGPEFLTYFQNEAQLEKSRLLSDRFSAERPKGSFSTLEIQRTEQGDSAMYLCASSLGNRGATNEKLFFGSGTQLSVL.